The 28 T cell receptor beta chains listed next were all sequenced from one sample in a study of memory CD4+ T cells and cytomegalovirus serostatus. Libraries were prepared by immunoSEQ multiplex PCR; TCRdb keeps only in-frame clonotypes and omits some of them. The data contain 65,000 to 95,000 clones, approximately 80% of them seen just once; the ten biggest clones take up around 0.78%. The sort gate was single viable CD3+CD4+CD8-CD45RO+ cells for memory CD4+ T cells. The sample consisted of memory CD4+ T cells from blood. These receptor sequences come from an adult in good health and CMV-seronegative.

The rearrangement uses TRBV2 and TRBJ1-5, with D hard to call. Trimming removed 5 bases at V and 6 bases at J, with 11 bases between. Germline V gives CDR1 SNHLY, CDR2 FYNNEI. This CDR3 is 13 amino acids long. This CDR3 reads CASSLGFFQPQHF. In DNA form, the CDR3 reads TGTGCCAGCAGTTTGGGCTTTTTTCAGCCCCAGCATTTT. The whole variable domain, remainder taken from reference TRBV2 and TRBJ1-5, is EPEVTQTPSHQVTQMGQEVILRCVPISNHLYFYWYRQILGQKVEFLVSFYNNEISEKSEIFDDQFSVERPDGSNFTLKIRSTKLEDSAMYFCASSLGFFQPQHFGDGTRLSIL.

The chain has TRBV2 and TRBJ2-2; D gene uncertain. This CDR3 is 15 amino acids long. V shed 1 base and J shed 4 bases, with 10 bases lying between them. Germline V gives CDR1 SNHLY, CDR2 FYNNEI. This CDR3 is CASSEVRAGTGELFF. DNA for the CDR3: TGTGCCAGCAGTGAAGTAAGGGCTGGCACCGGGGAGCTGTTTTTT.

The CDR3, as DNA: TGTGCCAGCAGCTTTCAACAGGGGGTAGGAGATACGCAGTATTTT. It is translated as CASSFQQGVGDTQYF. The V call is TRBV7-3, the J call TRBJ2-3; TRBD1 agrees at 8 bases. CDR3 length: 15 amino acids. V lost 3 bases, J lost 5 bases, and 7 bases stayed unmatched. The germline CDR1 and CDR2 sequences are SGHTA and FQGTGA.

The rearrangement links TRBV5-1 to TRBJ2-7, with D perhaps being TRBD1 or TRBD2 (6 bases each). This CDR3 has 13 amino acids. Germline V gene data show CDR1 as SGHRS and CDR2 as YFSETQ. The germline V and J ends were trimmed by 8 bases and 5 bases, with 17 bases remaining between them. The CDR3 here is CARGGRGVNEQYF. In DNA form, the CDR3 reads TGCGCCAGAGGGGGGAGAGGGGTAAACGAGCAGTACTTC.

V gene TRBV6-5 combines with J gene TRBJ2-5; no clear D gene. Trimming removed 5 bases at V and 5 bases at J, with 6 bases between. The CDR3 spans 11 residues. Germline CDR1 and CDR2: MNHEY and SVGAGI. CDR3 coding DNA: TGTGCCAGCAGTCACACGGAGACCCAGTACTTC. This codes for CASSHTETQYF.

The chain combines TRBV10-1 with TRBJ2-5; 11 nucleotides agree with TRBD2. CDR1 and CDR2 from the germline V gene are WNHNN and SYGVQD (reference sequence). The V gene end was trimmed by 4 bases and the J gene end by 4 bases; junction bases not matched to a gene: 5. The CDR3 spans 15 residues. This chain's CDR3 is CASSVTSGGRETQYF. In DNA form, the CDR3 reads TGCGCCAGCAGTGTCACTAGCGGGGGACGAGAGACCCAGTACTTC.

The chain recombines TRBV2 with TRBJ2-5; possible D gene TRBD1, 5 bases. The V end lost 6 bases, the J end lost 2 bases, and 13 bases lay between the germline ends. Germline values: CDR1 SNHLY, CDR2 FYNNEI. The CDR3 spans 14 residues. The CDR3 reads CASRGAGWQETQYF. CDR3 coding DNA: TGTGCCAGCAGAGGGGCAGGGTGGCAAGAGACCCAGTACTTC. The variable domain in full, completed from reference TRBV2 and TRBJ2-5, reads EPEVTQTPSHQVTQMGQEVILRCVPISNHLYFYWYRQILGQKVEFLVSFYNNEISEKSEIFDDQFSVERPDGSNFTLKIRSTKLEDSAMYFCASRGAGWQETQYFGPGTRLLVL.

The chain uses TRBV19 and TRBJ2-4; 8 bases are shared with TRBD2. Per the germline V gene, CDR1 is LNHDA and CDR2 is SQIVND (reference sequence). The CDR3 runs 13 residues. V trimming: 0 bases; J trimming: 9 bases; junction bases outside the gene matches: 1. CDR3 protein: CASSIEAGGIQYF. In nucleotides, the CDR3 is TGTGCCAGTAGTATAGAGGCGGGGGGCATTCAGTACTTC. The full variable domain, completed using reference TRBV19 and TRBJ2-4, is DGGITQSPKYLFRKEGQNVTLSCEQNLNHDAMYWYRQDPGQGLRLIYYSQIVNDFQKGDIAEGYSVSREKKESFPLTVTSAQKNPTAFYLCASSIEAGGIQYFGAGTRLSVL.

The chain couples TRBV6-6 to TRBJ1-3, with no clear D. The CDR3 runs to 16 residues. Per the germline V gene, CDR1 is MNHNY and CDR2 is SVGAGI (reference sequence). Trimming took off 5 bases at V and 0 bases at J, with 14 bases between the two ends. The CDR3 nucleotides are TGTGCCAGCAGTGGAAAAGTCTGGGCCTCTGGAAACACCATATATTTT. As protein: CASSGKVWASGNTIYF.

This chain connects TRBV6-5 to TRBJ1-6; TRBD1 might be the D (6 bases). The length of the CDR3 is 13 residues. Trimming took off 7 bases at V and 7 bases at J, with 11 bases between the two ends. Looked up from germline, CDR1 is MNHEY and CDR2 is SVGAGI. DNA for the CDR3: TGTGCCAGCACTACAGGGCTGAATTCACCCCTCCACTTT. Translation gives CASTTGLNSPLHF.

The chain has TRBV5-1 and TRBJ2-1; D uncertain. Germline loops: CDR1 SGHRS, CDR2 YFSETQ. The length of the CDR3 is 16 residues. V was pared by 5 bases and J by 2 bases, with 17 bases between. CDR3 sequence reads: CASSRASILTYNEQFF. The CDR3 region has the DNA TGCGCCAGCAGTAGGGCTTCCATCCTTACCTACAATGAGCAGTTCTTC.

The chain employs TRBV28 and TRBJ1-1; D remains unclear. Germline V gene sequence: CDR1 MDHEN, CDR2 SYDVKM. V was clipped by 2 bases and J by 5 bases, with 6 bases between them. This CDR3 region has 12 residues. CDR3 sequence (DNA): TGTGCCAGCAGTTTACAGGCAACTGAAGCTTTCTTT. Translating it yields CASSLQATEAFF.

In this sample, this clone turned up a few times. The J gene is TRBJ1-4, the V gene TRBV10-3, with D unclear. The CDR3 sequence is 16 residues long. Germline V lookup: CDR1 ENHRY, CDR2 SYGVKD. Deletions cut 2 bases from V and 4 bases from J, with 14 bases between. CDR3 residues: CAISERLAGDNEKLFF. As DNA, the CDR3 is TGTGCCATCAGTGAGAGGTTGGCAGGCGATAATGAAAAACTGTTTTTT.

This clone was observed a handful of times. This chain joins TRBV7-9 and TRBJ1-2; D remains ambiguous. The V gene's germline CDR1 is SEHNR and CDR2 FQNEAQ (reference sequence). V was cut by 0 bases and J by 8 bases, with 13 bases left in between. CDR3 length: 14 residues. In DNA form, the CDR3 reads TGTGCCAGCAGCTTAGCGAACCGCGGCCGCGGCTACACCTTC. Protein sequence: CASSLANRGRGYTF.

The rearrangement uses TRBV18 and TRBJ2-1, with D possibly being TRBD1 (5 bases). The CDR3 has 15 residues. Germline V gene data show CDR1 as KGHSH and CDR2 as LQKENI. Trimming removed 5 bases at V and 10 bases at J, with 21 bases between. CDR3 residues: CASSSFSGLQEEQFF. The CDR3 DNA reads TGTGCCAGCTCATCTTTCTCAGGGTTGCAAGAGGAGCAGTTCTTC.

The chain links TRBV30 to TRBJ2-3; unclear D gene. The CDR3 consists of 12 residues. The V end was cut by 0 bases, the J end by 5 bases, with 6 bases between. Germline-derived CDR1 and CDR2 are GTSNPN and SVGIG (reference sequence). The CDR3 is CAWSVRGDTQYF. CDR3 nucleotide sequence: TGTGCCTGGAGTGTAAGAGGAGATACGCAGTATTTT.

The rearrangement joins TRBV7-2 to TRBJ1-1; TRBD1 might be the D (5 bases). V lost 0 bases and J lost 1, with 9 bases in between. The CDR3 is 15 residues long. Germline loops: CDR1 SGHTA, CDR2 FQGNSA. The CDR3 spells CASSLAGGRNTEAFF. For the CDR3, the DNA is TGTGCCAGCAGCTTAGCGGGGGGAAGGAACACTGAAGCTTTCTTT.

This clone was recorded only once. The rearrangement joins TRBV18 to TRBJ1-2; the D is unclear. Trimming removed 3 bases at V and 8 bases at J, with 16 bases between. Germline V gene lookup returns CDR1 KGHSH and CDR2 LQKENI. This CDR3 comprises 14 residues. CDR3 DNA: TGTGCCAGCTCACCCACCCCGGGAGGCGAGGGCTACACCTTC. This translates into CASSPTPGGEGYTF.

Here the CDR3 DNA reads TGTGCCAGTAGTAGGGACAGACTCTATGGCTACACCTTC. Amino acids: CASSRDRLYGYTF. The gene calls are TRBV19 and TRBJ1-2; TRBD1 aligns across 7 bases. The CDR3 is 13 residues long. Germline V lookup: CDR1 LNHDA, CDR2 SQIVND (reference sequence). V dropped 4 bases and J dropped 4; count of bases not matched to a gene: 3.

This clone was counted a few times. The V and J genes are TRBV7-2 and TRBJ1-2; D might be TRBD1 (6 bases). The V gene lost 5 bases and the J gene lost 2 bases, with 15 bases spanning the gap. CDR1 is SGHTA, CDR2 FQGNSA, per germline. The CDR3 spans 15 residues. The chain's CDR3 is CASSPRGAGNYGYTF. As DNA, the CDR3 is TGTGCCAGCAGCCCACGGGGGGCGGGCAACTATGGCTACACCTTC.

This chain links TRBV6-5 with TRBJ1-1, with TRBD1 matching over 7 bases. The CDR3 runs 14 residues. With 7 bases clipped from V and 0 bases from J, the junction kept 5 bases outside the gene matches. From germline, CDR1 is MNHEY and CDR2 SVGAGI. CDR3 region: CASNPGTVNTEAFF. The CDR3 nucleotides are TGTGCCAGCAACCCCGGGACAGTGAACACTGAAGCTTTCTTT.

V gene TRBV7-2 combines with J gene TRBJ1-2, with 7 positions matching TRBD1. V lost 6 bases and J lost 8; bases outside the gene matches: 15. CDR3 size: 15 residues. Germline loops: CDR1 SGHTA, CDR2 FQGNSA. The CDR3 bases are TGTGCCAGCAGTACTATGGGACAGCCGATTGAGGGCTACACCTTC. Translating gives CASSTMGQPIEGYTF.

V gene TRBV5-6 combines with J gene TRBJ1-6; a weak D match, TRBD1 (5 bases). The V end lost 0 bases, the J end lost 8 bases, and 9 bases lay between the germline ends. Germline V gives CDR1 SGHDT, CDR2 YYEEEE. This CDR3 contains 14 residues. For the CDR3, the DNA is TGTGCCAGCAGCTTGGACAGGCGTGATTCACCCCTCCACTTT. It is translated as CASSLDRRDSPLHF.

J is TRBJ1-1 and V is TRBV4-3, with D unclear. V lost 4 bases to trimming and J lost 4 bases, with 10 bases between them. CDR1 is LGHNA, CDR2 YSLEER, per germline. The CDR3 contains 13 residues. The DNA for the CDR3 is TGCGCCAGCAGCCTCCGTAGGCCCACTGAAGCTTTCTTT. Translated, it gives CASSLRRPTEAFF.

The V call is TRBV28, the J call TRBJ2-1; the D gene is possibly TRBD2 (7 bases). Trimming stripped 4 bases from V and 8 bases from J, with 15 bases between. The CDR3 extends over 14 amino acids. Germline CDR1 reads MDHEN; CDR2 reads SYDVKM. The CDR3 reads CASSWGGAVDEQFF. DNA for the CDR3: TGTGCCAGCAGTTGGGGGGGGGCAGTGGATGAGCAGTTCTTC.

In this sample, this clone turned up a few times. This chain joins TRBV2 and TRBJ2-7; D possibly corresponds to TRBD2 (5 bases). Germline CDR1 and CDR2: SNHLY and FYNNEI. This CDR3 has 14 residues. V was shortened by 6 bases and J by 3 bases, with 15 bases between the two germline ends. CDR3: CASSGRGSGYEQYF. For the CDR3, the DNA is TGTGCCAGCAGCGGACGAGGGAGTGGCTACGAGCAGTACTTC.

The V and J genes are TRBV29-1 and TRBJ1-3; D uncertain. CDR1 and CDR2 from the germline V gene are SQVTM and ANQGSEA. This CDR3 comprises 13 residues. V was pared by 5 bases and J by 4 bases, with 12 bases between. CDR3 nucleotide sequence: TGCAGCGTTCGGGGATCGCAGGGAAACACCATATATTTT. Amino acid sequence: CSVRGSQGNTIYF. The complete variable domain, with remaining parts taken from reference TRBV29-1 and TRBJ1-3, reads SAVISQKPSRDICQRGTSLTIQCQVDSQVTMMFWYRQQPGQSLTLIATANQGSEATYESGFVIDKFPISRPNLTFSTLTVSNMSPEDSSIYLCSVRGSQGNTIYFGEGSWLTVV.

This rearrangement joins TRBV2 to TRBJ2-5; TRBD1 might be the D (7 bases). V was cut by 3 bases and J by 5 bases, with 19 bases left in between. There are 16 residues in the CDR3. Germline V lookup: CDR1 SNHLY, CDR2 FYNNEI. For the CDR3, the DNA is TGTGCCAGCAGTGAGTCCCCAGGAGGGGGCGGCGAGACCCAGTACTTC. It specifies CASSESPGGGGETQYF.